The clone carrying this TCR beta chain was found a few times. Trimming stripped 7 bases from V and 4 bases from J, with 12 bases between. The CDR3 consists of 14 residues. Germline assignment: CDR1 SGHRS and CDR2 YFSETQ. The data belong to a study of blood T cells in healthy people across ages. A sample-barcoded 5' primer and a J-beta primer mix were used in a second PCR of roughly 6 to 11 cycles. TCRdb re-called the 5' RACE reads with MiXCR, one entry per CDR3 protein. The sample holds about 1.6 million distinct CDR3 sequences, roughly 32% seen once. This TCR derives from a woman in her twenties or thirties in good health. Input material: blood. This sequence joins TRBV5-1 and TRBJ2-6; D possibly corresponds to TRBD2 (6 bases). CDR3: CASAEGSGANVLTF. In nucleotides, the CDR3 is TGCGCCAGCGCGGAGGGCTCCGGGGCCAACGTCCTGACTTTC.